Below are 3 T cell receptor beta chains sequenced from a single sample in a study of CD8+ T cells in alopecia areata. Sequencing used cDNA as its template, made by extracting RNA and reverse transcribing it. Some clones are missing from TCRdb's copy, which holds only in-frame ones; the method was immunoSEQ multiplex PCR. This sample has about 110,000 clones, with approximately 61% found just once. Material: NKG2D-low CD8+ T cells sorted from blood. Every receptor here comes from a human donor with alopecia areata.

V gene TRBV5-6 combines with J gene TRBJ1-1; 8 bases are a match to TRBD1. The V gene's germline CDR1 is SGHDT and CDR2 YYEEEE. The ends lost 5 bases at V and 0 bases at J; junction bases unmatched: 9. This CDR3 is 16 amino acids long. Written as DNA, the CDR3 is TGTGCCAGCAGGGCCCGGGACAGGTCCGTGAACACTGAAGCTTTCTTT. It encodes CASRARDRSVNTEAFF.

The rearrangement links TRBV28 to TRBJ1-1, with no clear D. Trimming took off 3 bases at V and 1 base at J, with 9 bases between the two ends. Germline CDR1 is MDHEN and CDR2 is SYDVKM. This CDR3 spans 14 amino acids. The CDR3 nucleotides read TGTGCCAGCAGTTTTGGCCAGACGAACACTGAAGCTTTCTTT. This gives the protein CASSFGQTNTEAFF.

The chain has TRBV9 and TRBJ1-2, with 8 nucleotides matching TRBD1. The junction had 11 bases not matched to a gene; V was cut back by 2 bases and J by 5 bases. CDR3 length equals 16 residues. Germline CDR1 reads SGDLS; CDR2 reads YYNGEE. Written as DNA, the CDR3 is TGTGCCAGCAGCGTTGCAGGGACAGGTGCATCATATGGCTACACCTTC. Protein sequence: CASSVAGTGASYGYTF.